This T cell receptor (beta chain) stems from a study of shared clonotypes between healthy human individuals. Repertoires were generated with immunoSEQ multiplex PCR, while TCRdb's copy carries only in-frame clones and drops some. Here the sample spans about 2 million clones, 90% to 95% being singletons. Notes on the study in general: Across subsets, estimated richness was generally greater for naive than for memory populations. Between a handful of donors, naive CD4 clonotypes were shared at a level of around 5.2%.

The V gene's germline CDR1 is MNHEY and CDR2 SVGAGI. The CDR3 runs to 13 residues. V lost 7 bases, J lost 10 bases, and 17 bases lay in between. In the case of this clone: Its matching antigen is unknown.

V and J are TRBV6-5 and TRBJ2-1; D unclear. This clonotype was sampled from a man between 18 and 29 years old in good health. Source material: naive CD4+ T cells sorted from blood. The subset denotes: CD45RA+ positively selected. CDR3 sequence: CASTSDVTREQFF. The CDR3 DNA reads as TGTGCCAGCACCTCGGACGTGACAAGGGAGCAGTTCTTC.